These T cell receptor beta chains were read from a single sample in a study of shared clonotypes between healthy human individuals. Some clones are missing from TCRdb's copy, which holds only in-frame ones; the method was immunoSEQ multiplex PCR. The table records approximately 500,000 clones, 75% to 85% of them present only once. Sequencing used PBMCs. These receptors came from a woman in her thirties or forties in good health. Some clones in this sample may be carry-over from other donors' samples. CDR3s include the opening cysteine and the closing phenylalanine or tryptophan. Each record gives: clone size, D gene, J gene, V gene, CDR3 protein, CDR3 DNA. D genes are given only for firm matches. Size is omitted from some rows. Given values are once, few, many or a class for expanded clones.

size: .
D: .
J: TRBJ2-3
V: TRBV10-3
CDR3: CAISESTAADTQYF
DNA: TGTGCCATCAGTGAGTCGACGGCCGCAGATACGCAGTATTTT

size: .
D: TRBD2
J: TRBJ2-7
V: TRBV5-4
CDR3: CASSRGTSGTYEQYF
DNA: TGTGCCAGCAGCCGCGGGACTAGCGGAACCTACGAGCAGTACTTC

size: .
D: .
J: TRBJ2-7
V: TRBV23-1
CDR3: CASSQVAGTYEQYF
DNA: TGCGCCAGCAGTCAAGTGGCAGGAACCTACGAGCAGTACTTC

size: .
D: TRBD2
J: TRBJ2-1
V: TRBV2
CDR3: CASSDPGLASYNEQFF
DNA: TGTGCCAGCAGTGATCCCGGACTAGCGTCGTACAATGAGCAGTTCTTC

size: .
D: TRBD1
J: TRBJ1-5
V: TRBV28
CDR3: CASNHRGSQHF
DNA: TGTGCCAGCAACCACAGGGGGTCCCAGCATTTT

size: many
D: .
J: TRBJ2-2
V: TRBV13
CDR3: CASSITLRKRGGELFF
DNA: TGTGCCAGCAGCATCACCCTTCGGAAAAGGGGCGGGGAGCTGTTTTTT

size: .
D: .
J: TRBJ2-2
V: TRBV7-3
CDR3: CASSFRRTNTGELFF
DNA: TGTGCCAGCAGCTTTCGTAGAACTAACACCGGGGAGCTGTTTTTT

size: .
D: .
J: TRBJ2-7
V: TRBV6-1
CDR3: CASSEGYEQYF
DNA: TGTGCCAGCAGTGAAGGGTACGAGCAGTACTTC

size: .
D: TRBD1
J: TRBJ2-3
V: TRBV7-9
CDR3: CASSLGAGTGATDTQYF
DNA: TGTGCCAGCAGCTTAGGGGCCGGGACAGGGGCTACAGATACGCAGTATTTT

size: .
D: TRBD2
J: TRBJ2-7
V: TRBV28
CDR3: CASSNDFGTSGIGYEQYF
DNA: TGTGCCAGCAGCAATGACTTCGGGACTAGCGGGATAGGCTACGAGCAGTACTTC

size: .
D: .
J: TRBJ1-1
V: TRBV11-3
CDR3: CASSLASRGWTEAFF
DNA: TGTGCCAGCAGCTTAGCTTCCAGGGGTTGGACTGAAGCTTTCTTT

size: .
D: .
J: TRBJ2-7
V: TRBV6-5
CDR3: CASRKPGGYEQYF
DNA: TGTGCCAGCAGGAAGCCCGGTGGGTACGAGCAGTACTTC

size: .
D: .
J: TRBJ2-5
V: TRBV2
CDR3: CASSALVGETQYF
DNA: TGTGCCAGCAGTGCGTTAGTTGGGGAGACCCAGTACTTC

size: .
D: TRBD2
J: TRBJ2-4
V: TRBV28
CDR3: CASSFAGVAQNIQYF
DNA: TGTGCCAGCAGTTTCGCGGGAGTCGCCCAAAACATTCAGTACTTC

size: .
D: .
J: TRBJ1-5
V: TRBV27
CDR3: CASSSLSLSNQPQHF
DNA: TGTGCCAGCAGTTCCCTATCCCTTAGCAATCAGCCCCAGCATTTT

size: few
D: .
J: TRBJ1-5
V: TRBV7-6
CDR3: CASSLDVQGNQPQHF
DNA: TGTGCCAGCAGCTTAGACGTTCAGGGCAATCAGCCCCAGCATTTT

size: .
D: TRBD1
J: TRBJ2-2
V: TRBV5-6
CDR3: CASSPMTGDAGGELFF
DNA: TGTGCCAGCAGCCCGATGACAGGGGATGCGGGTGGGGAGCTGTTTTTT

size: .
D: .
J: TRBJ2-1
V: TRBV9
CDR3: CASSAGLSGEQFF
DNA: TGTGCCAGCAGCGCAGGTCTGAGCGGCGAGCAGTTCTTC

size: .
D: TRBD2
J: TRBJ2-1
V: TRBV4-3
CDR3: CASSRVAGGPRNEQFF
DNA: TGCGCCAGCAGCCGGGTAGCGGGAGGGCCCAGGAATGAGCAGTTCTTC

size: few
D: TRBD1
J: TRBJ1-1
V: TRBV30
CDR3: CAWSVHTDRGQAFF
DNA: TGTGCCTGGAGTGTACATACGGATAGGGGGCAAGCTTTCTTT

size: once
D: .
J: TRBJ1-1
V: TRBV30
CDR3: CAWVRKGGVLLGTEAFF
DNA: TGTGCCTGGGTGAGAAAGGGCGGAGTCCTTCTCGGGACTGAAGCTTTCTTT